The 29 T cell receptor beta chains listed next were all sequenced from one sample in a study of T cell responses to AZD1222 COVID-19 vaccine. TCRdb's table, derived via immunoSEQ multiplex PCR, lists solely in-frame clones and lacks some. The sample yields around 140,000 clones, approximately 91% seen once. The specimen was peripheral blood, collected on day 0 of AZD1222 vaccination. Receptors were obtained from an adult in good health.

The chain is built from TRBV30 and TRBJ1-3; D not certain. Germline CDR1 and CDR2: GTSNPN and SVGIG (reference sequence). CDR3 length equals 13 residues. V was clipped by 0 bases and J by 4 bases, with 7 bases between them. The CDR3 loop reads CAWSVLTGNTIYF. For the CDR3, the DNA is TGTGCCTGGAGTGTACTGACGGGAAACACCATATATTTT.

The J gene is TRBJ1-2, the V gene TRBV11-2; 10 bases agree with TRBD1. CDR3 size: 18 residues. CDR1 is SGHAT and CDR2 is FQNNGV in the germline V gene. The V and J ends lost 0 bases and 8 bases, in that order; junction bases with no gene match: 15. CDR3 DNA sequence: TGTGCCAGCAGCTTAGACTTGAGACAGGGGGCTAGTACGGGCGGCTACACCTTC. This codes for CASSLDLRQGASTGGYTF.

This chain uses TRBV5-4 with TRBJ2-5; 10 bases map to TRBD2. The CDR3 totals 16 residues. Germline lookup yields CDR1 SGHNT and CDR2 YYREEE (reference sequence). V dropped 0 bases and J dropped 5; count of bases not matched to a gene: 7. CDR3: CASSLVVLAGEETQYF. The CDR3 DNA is TGTGCCAGCAGCTTGGTTGTCCTAGCGGGAGAGGAGACCCAGTACTTC.

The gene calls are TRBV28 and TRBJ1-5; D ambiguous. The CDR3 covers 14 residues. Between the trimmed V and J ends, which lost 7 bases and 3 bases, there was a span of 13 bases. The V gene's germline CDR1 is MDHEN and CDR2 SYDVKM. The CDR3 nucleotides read TGTGCCAGCACCCAATCCCGTCCCAATCAGCCCCAGCATTTT. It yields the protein CASTQSRPNQPQHF.

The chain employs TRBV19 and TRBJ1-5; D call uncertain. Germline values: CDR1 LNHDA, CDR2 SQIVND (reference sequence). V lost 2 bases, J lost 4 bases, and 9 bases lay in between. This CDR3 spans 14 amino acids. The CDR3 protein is CASSIWAANQPQHF. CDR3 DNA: TGTGCCAGTAGTATATGGGCAGCTAATCAGCCCCAGCATTTT.

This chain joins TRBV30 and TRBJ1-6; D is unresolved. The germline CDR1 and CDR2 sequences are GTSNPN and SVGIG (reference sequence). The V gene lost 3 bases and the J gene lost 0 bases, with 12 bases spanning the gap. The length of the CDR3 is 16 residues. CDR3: CAWSAFRSSYNSPLHF. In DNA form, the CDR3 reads TGTGCCTGGAGCGCCTTTAGGAGCTCCTATAATTCACCCCTCCACTTT. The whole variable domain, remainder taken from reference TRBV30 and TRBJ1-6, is SQTIHQWPATLVQPVGSPLSLECTVEGTSNPNLYWYRQAAGRGLQLLFYSVGIGQISSEVPQNLSASRPQDRQFILSSKKLLLSDSGFYLCAWSAFRSSYNSPLHFGNGTRLTVT.

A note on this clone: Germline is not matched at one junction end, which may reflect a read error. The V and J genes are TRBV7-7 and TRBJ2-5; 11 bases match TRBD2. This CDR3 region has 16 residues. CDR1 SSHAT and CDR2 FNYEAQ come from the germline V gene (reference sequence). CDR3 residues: CASSIPGTSGQETQYF. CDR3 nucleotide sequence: TGTGCTAGCAGCATTCCCGGGACTAGCGGACAAGAGACCCAGTACTTC.

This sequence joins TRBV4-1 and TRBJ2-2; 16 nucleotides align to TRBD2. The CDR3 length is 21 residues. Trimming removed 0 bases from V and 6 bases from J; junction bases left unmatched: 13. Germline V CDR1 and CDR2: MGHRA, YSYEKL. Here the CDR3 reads CASSQEGTSGRAGFFSGELFF. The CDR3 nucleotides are TGCGCCAGCAGCCAAGAGGGGACTAGCGGGAGGGCCGGGTTCTTCTCCGGGGAGCTGTTTTTT.

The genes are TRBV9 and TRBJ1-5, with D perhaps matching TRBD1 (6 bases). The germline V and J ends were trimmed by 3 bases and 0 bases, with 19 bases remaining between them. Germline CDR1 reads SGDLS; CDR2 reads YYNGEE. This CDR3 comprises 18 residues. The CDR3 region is CASSAPRTPRGSNQPQHF. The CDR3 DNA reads TGTGCCAGCAGCGCCCCCAGAACCCCCAGGGGTAGCAATCAGCCCCAGCATTTT.

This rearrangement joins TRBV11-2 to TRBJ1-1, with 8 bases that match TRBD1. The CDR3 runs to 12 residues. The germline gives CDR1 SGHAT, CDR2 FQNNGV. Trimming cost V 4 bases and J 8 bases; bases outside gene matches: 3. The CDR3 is CASSSRQGEAFF. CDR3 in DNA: TGTGCCAGCAGCTCCAGACAGGGGGAAGCTTTCTTT.

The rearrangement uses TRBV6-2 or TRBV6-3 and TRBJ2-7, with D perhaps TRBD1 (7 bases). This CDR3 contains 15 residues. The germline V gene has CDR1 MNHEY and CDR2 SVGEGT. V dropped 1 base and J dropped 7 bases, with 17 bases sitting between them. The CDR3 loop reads CASSYWPGGLGEQYF. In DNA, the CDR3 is TGTGCCAGCAGTTACTGGCCAGGGGGGTTGGGAGAGCAGTACTTC.

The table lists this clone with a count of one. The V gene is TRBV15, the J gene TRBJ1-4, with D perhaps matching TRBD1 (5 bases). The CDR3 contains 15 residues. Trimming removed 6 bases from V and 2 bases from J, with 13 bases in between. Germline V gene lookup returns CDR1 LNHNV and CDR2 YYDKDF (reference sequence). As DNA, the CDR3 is TGTGCCACCAGACCAGGGATGCAGACTAATGAAAAACTGTTTTTT. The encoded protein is CATRPGMQTNEKLFF.

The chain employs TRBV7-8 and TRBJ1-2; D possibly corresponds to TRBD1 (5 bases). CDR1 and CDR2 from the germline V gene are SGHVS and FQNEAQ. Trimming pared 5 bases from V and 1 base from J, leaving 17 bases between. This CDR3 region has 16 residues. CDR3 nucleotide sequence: TGTGCCAGCAGCCCTCAGGGTGGTCAGGGTAACTATGGCTACACCTTC. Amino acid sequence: CASSPQGGQGNYGYTF.

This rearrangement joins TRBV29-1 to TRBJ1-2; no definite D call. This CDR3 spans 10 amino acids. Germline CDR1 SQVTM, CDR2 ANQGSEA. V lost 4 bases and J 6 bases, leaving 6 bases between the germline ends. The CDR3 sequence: CSVGPDGYTF. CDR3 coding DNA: TGCAGCGTTGGGCCGGATGGCTACACCTTC.

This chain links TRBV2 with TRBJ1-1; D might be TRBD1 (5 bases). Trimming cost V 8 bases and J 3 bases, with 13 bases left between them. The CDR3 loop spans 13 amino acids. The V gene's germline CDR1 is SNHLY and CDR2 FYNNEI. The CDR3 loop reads CASGGVRDTEAFF. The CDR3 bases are TGTGCCAGCGGGGGGGTTCGGGACACTGAAGCTTTCTTT.

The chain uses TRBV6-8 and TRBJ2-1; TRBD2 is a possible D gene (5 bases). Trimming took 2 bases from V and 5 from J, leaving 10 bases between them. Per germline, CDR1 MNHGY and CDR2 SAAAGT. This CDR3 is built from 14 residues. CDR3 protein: CASSYIRGDNEQFF. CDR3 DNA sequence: TGTGCCAGCAGTTACATCCGGGGTGACAATGAGCAGTTCTTC.

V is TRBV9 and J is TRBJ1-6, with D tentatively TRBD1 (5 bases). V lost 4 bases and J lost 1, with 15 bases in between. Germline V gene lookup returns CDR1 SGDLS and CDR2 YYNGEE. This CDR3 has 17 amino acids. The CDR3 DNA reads TGTGCCAGCAGCTCAACAGGTGGTCGGTCCTATAATTCACCCCTCCACTTT. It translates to CASSSTGGRSYNSPLHF.

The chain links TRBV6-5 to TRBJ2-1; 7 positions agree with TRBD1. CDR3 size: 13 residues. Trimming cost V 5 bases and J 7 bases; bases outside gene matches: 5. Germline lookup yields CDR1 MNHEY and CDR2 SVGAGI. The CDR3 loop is CASSLTGYNEQFF. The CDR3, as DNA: TGTGCCAGCAGTCTGACAGGGTATAATGAGCAGTTCTTC.

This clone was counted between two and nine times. CDR3 in amino acids: CASSLGAIGGETQYF. CDR3 coding DNA: TGCGCCAGCAGCTTGGGGGCGATAGGAGGAGAGACCCAGTACTTC. This chain connects TRBV5-1 to TRBJ2-5; maybe TRBD2 (5 bases). V was clipped by 0 bases and J by 4 bases, with 13 bases between them. The CDR3 totals 15 residues. Germline lookup yields CDR1 SGHRS and CDR2 YFSETQ.

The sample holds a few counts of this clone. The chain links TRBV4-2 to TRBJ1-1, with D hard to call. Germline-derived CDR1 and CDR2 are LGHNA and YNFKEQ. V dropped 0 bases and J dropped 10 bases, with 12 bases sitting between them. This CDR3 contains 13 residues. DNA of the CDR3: TGTGCCAGCAGCCAAGATCTCGCTTTCGGAGCTTTCTTT. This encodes CASSQDLAFGAFF.

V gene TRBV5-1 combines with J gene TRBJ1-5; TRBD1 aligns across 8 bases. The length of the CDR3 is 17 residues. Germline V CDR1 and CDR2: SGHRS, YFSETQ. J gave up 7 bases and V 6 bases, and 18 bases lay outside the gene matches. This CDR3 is CASTDGLDRECRQPQHF. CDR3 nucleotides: TGCGCCAGCACCGATGGGCTGGACAGGGAGTGTCGGCAGCCCCAGCATTTT.

The CDR3 DNA is TGCGCCAGCAGCCAAAGGCCGTCTAATGAAAAACTGTTTTTT. As protein: CASSQRPSNEKLFF. This chain connects TRBV4-3 to TRBJ1-4; D not resolved. The CDR3 runs 14 residues. Germline V CDR1 and CDR2: LGHNA, YSLEER. Trimming stripped 2 bases from V and 3 bases from J, with 7 bases between.

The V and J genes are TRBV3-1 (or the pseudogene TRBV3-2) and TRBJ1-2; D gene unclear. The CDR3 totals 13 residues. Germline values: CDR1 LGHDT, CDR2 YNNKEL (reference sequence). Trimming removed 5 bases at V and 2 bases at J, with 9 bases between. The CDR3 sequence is CASSSWSNYGYTF. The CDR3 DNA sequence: TGTGCCAGCAGCTCTTGGTCCAACTATGGCTACACCTTC.

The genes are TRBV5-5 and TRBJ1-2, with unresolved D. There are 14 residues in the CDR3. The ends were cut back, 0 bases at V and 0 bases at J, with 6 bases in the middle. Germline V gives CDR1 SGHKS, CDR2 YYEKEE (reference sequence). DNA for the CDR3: TGTGCCAGCAGCTTGGAGACATCTAACTATGGCTACACCTTC. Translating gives CASSLETSNYGYTF.

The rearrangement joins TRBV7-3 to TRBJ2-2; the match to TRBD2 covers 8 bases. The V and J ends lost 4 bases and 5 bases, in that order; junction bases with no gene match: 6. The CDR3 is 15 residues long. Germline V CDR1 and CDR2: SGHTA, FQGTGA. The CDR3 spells CASSSGLAGTGELFF. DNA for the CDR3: TGTGCCAGCAGCTCTGGACTAGCCGGGACCGGGGAGCTGTTTTTT.

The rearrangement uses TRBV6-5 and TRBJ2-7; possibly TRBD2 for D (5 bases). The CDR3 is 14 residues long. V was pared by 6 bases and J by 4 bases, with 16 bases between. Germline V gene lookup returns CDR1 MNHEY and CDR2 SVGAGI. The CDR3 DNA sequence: TGTGCCAGCAGGGAGCGTGAGTCGGGATACGAGCAGTACTTC. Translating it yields CASRERESGYEQYF.

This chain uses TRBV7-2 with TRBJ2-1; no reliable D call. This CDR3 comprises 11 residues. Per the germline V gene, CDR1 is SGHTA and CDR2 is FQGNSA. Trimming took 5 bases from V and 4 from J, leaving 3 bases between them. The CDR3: CASSPYNEQFF. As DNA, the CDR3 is TGTGCCAGCAGCCCTTACAATGAGCAGTTCTTC.

In DNA, the CDR3 is TGCGCCAGCAGCTTCCTATGGGGAACGAGTAATGGCTACACCTTC. Translating gives CASSFLWGTSNGYTF. This chain connects TRBV5-1 to TRBJ1-2; D unclear. This CDR3 comprises 15 residues. The V gene lost 2 bases and the J gene lost 6 bases, with 17 bases spanning the gap. Germline CDR1 is SGHRS and CDR2 is YFSETQ. The full variable domain, completed using reference TRBV5-1 and TRBJ1-2, is KAGVTQTPRYLIKTRGQQVTLSCSPISGHRSVSWYQQTPGQGLQFLFEYFSETQRNKGNFPGRFSGRQFSNSRSEMNVSTLELGDSALYLCASSFLWGTSNGYTFGSGTRLTVV.

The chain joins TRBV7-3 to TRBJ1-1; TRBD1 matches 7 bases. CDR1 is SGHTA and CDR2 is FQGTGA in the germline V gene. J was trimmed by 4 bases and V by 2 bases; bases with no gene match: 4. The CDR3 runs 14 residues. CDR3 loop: CASSLGRGGTEAFF. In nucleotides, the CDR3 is TGTGCCAGCAGCTTAGGCAGGGGGGGCACTGAAGCTTTCTTT.